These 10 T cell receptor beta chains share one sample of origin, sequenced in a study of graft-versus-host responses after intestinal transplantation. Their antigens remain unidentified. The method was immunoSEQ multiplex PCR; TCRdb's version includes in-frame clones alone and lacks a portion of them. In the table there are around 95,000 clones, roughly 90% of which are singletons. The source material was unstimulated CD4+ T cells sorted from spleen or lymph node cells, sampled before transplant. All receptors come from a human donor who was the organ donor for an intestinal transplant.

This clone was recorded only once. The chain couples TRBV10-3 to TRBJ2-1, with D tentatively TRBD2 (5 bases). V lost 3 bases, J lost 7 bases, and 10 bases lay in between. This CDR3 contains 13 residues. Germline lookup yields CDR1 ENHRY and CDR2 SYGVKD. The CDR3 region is CAISESTNNEQFF. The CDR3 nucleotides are TGTGCCATCAGTGAATCGACTAATAATGAGCAGTTCTTC.

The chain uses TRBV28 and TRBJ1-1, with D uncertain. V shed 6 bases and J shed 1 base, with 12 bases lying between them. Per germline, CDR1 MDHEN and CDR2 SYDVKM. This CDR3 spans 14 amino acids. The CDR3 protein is CASRLAVKNTEAFF. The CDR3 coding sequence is TGTGCCAGCAGGCTTGCGGTGAAGAACACTGAAGCTTTCTTT.

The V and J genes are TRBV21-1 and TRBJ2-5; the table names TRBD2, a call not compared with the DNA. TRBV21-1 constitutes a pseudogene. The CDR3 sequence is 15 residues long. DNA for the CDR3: TGTGCCAGCACTAAGGAGCCGGGGGGACGGGAGACCCAGTACTTC. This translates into CASTKEPGGRETQYF.

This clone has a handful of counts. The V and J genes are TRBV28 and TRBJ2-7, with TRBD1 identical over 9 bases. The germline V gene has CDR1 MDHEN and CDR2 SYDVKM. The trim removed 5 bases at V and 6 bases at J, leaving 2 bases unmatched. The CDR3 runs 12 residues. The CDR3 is CASSGTGLEQYF. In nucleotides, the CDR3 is TGTGCCAGCAGTGGGACAGGGCTCGAGCAGTACTTC. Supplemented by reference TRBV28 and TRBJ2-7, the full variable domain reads DVKVTQSSRYLVKRTGEKVFLECVQDMDHENMFWYRQDPGLGLRLIYFSYDVKMKEKGDIPEGYSVSREKKERFSLILESASTNQTSMYLCASSGTGLEQYFGPGTRLTVT.

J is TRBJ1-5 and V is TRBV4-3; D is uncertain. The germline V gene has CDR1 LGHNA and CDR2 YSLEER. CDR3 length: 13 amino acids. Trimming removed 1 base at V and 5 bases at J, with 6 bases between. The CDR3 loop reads CASSQGRYQPQHF. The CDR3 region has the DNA TGCGCCAGCAGCCAAGGACGGTATCAGCCCCAGCATTTT.

The CDR3 spells CASSYSPGRGGYTF. The CDR3 nucleotides read TGTGCCAGCAGTTACTCTCCAGGCCGAGGCGGCTACACCTTC. This chain connects TRBV6-6 to TRBJ1-2; D unclear. Germline CDR1 and CDR2: MNHNY and SVGAGI (reference sequence). Trimming stripped 0 bases from V and 8 bases from J, with 13 bases between. The CDR3 is 14 residues long.

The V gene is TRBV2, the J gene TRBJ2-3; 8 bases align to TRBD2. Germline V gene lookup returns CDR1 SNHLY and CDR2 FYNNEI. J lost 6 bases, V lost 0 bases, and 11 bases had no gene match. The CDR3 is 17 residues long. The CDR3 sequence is CASSEAKRGRGWDTQYF. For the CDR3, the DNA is TGTGCCAGCAGTGAAGCGAAGCGGGGGAGAGGTTGGGATACGCAGTATTTT. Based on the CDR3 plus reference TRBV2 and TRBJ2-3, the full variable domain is EPEVTQTPSHQVTQMGQEVILRCVPISNHLYFYWYRQILGQKVEFLVSFYNNEISEKSEIFDDQFSVERPDGSNFTLKIRSTKLEDSAMYFCASSEAKRGRGWDTQYFGPGTRLTVL.

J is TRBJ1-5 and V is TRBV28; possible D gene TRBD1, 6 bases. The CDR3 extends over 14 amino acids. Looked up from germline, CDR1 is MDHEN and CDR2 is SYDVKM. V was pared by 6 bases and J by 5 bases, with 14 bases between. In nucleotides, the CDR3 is TGTGCCAGCAGCCCCTACAGGGAGGATCAGCCCCAGCATTTT. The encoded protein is CASSPYREDQPQHF.

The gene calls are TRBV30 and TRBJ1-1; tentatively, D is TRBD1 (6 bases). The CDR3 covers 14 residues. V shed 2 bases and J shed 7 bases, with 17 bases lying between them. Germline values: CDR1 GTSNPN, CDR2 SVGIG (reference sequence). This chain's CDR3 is CAWSHAGGSIEAFF. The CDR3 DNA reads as TGTGCCTGGAGTCACGCGGGGGGCAGTATTGAAGCTTTCTTT.

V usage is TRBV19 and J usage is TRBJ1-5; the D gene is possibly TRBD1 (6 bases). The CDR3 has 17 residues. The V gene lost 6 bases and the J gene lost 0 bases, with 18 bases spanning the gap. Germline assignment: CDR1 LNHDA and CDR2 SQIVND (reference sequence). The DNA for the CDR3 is TGTGCCAGTAGAGGGGGTCCGGCGGGGTATAGCAATCAGCCCCAGCATTTT. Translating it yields CASRGGPAGYSNQPQHF.